The rows below give T cell receptor beta chains drawn from one sample of a study of radiotherapy plus CTLA-4 blockade in lung cancer. Clones were sequenced by immunoSEQ multiplex PCR, and TCRdb holds only the in-frame ones, with some missing. The sample gives fewer than 150,000 clones, just under 80% of which show up once; approximately 5.5% is in the top ten. The source was peripheral blood, collected from a patient treated with radiotherapy plus ipilimumab. These receptors were taken from a human donor with non-small cell lung cancer who had a partial response to radiotherapy plus ipilimumab. CDR3s include the opening cysteine and the closing phenylalanine or tryptophan. D genes are given only for firm matches. Size tells how often a clone was seen (once, few, many) or the class of an expanded clone, and some rows leave it out.

D: TRBD1
size: few
V: TRBV6-6
J: TRBJ2-3
DNA: TGTGCCAGCAGTTACGGGACAGGGGACACAGATACGCAGTATTTT
CDR3: CASSYGTGDTDTQYF

D: TRBD1
size: -
V: TRBV7-2
J: TRBJ1-2
DNA: TGTGCCAGCAGCATCCCGGGACAGGGCTATGGCTACACCTTC
CDR3: CASSIPGQGYGYTF

D: TRBD1
size: -
V: TRBV9
J: TRBJ1-4
DNA: TGTGCCAGCAGCGTAGTAGCAGGGGGGTCTTATGAAAAACTGTTTTTT
CDR3: CASSVVAGGSYEKLFF

D: -
size: -
V: TRBV2
J: TRBJ2-1
DNA: TGTGCCAGCAGCCCCACTCCACAGAGCACCTACAATGAGCAGTTCTTC
CDR3: CASSPTPQSTYNEQFF

D: TRBD2
size: -
V: TRBV5-1
J: TRBJ2-1
DNA: TGCGCCAGCAGCTTGGGAGGGACTAGCGGGGTTAGCTCCTACAATGAGCAGTTCTTC
CDR3: CASSLGGTSGVSSYNEQFF

D: TRBD1
size: -
V: TRBV4-2
J: TRBJ1-1
DNA: TGTGCCAGCAGCCAAGATCAAGAGGGGGCCGGCACTGAAGCTTTCTTT
CDR3: CASSQDQEGAGTEAFF

D: -
size: -
V: TRBV28
J: TRBJ2-3
DNA: TGTGCCAGCAGCTTCTACACAGATACGCAGTATTTT
CDR3: CASSFYTDTQYF

D: TRBD1
size: -
V: TRBV7-7
J: TRBJ2-2
DNA: TGTGCTAGCAGACAGGGTCCCGGGGAGCTGTTTTTT
CDR3: CASRQGPGELFF

D: -
size: few
V: TRBV28
J: TRBJ2-1
DNA: TGTGCCAGCAGTCCAGGACTGCCCAACCTTTTCGTCTTC
CDR3: CASSPGLPNLFVF

D: -
size: -
V: TRBV7-3
J: TRBJ2-1
DNA: TGTGCCAGCAGCTTACCTAATGAGCAGTTCTTC
CDR3: CASSLPNEQFF

D: -
size: many
V: TRBV5-3
J: TRBJ2-5
DNA: TGTGCCAGAAGCGGTCACAGGGAGTTTGACCAGTACTTC
CDR3: CARSGHREFDQYF

D: -
size: -
V: TRBV6-1
J: TRBJ1-1
DNA: TGTGCCAGCACGATTGGCAGACAGAACACTGAAGCTTTCTTT
CDR3: CASTIGRQNTEAFF

D: TRBD1
size: -
V: TRBV7-2
J: TRBJ1-2
DNA: TGTGCCAGCAGCTTAGCCCCGGGACAGCGTGTTGGCTACACCTTC
CDR3: CASSLAPGQRVGYTF

D: TRBD1
size: -
V: TRBV2
J: TRBJ2-3
DNA: TGTGCCAGCACCCAACAGGGGTGGAGTGGGGATACGCAGTATTTT
CDR3: CASTQQGWSGDTQYF

D: TRBD1
size: once
V: TRBV30
J: TRBJ1-5
DNA: TGTGCCTGGTCTCAGGGGGCGCGAGGTCAGCCCCAGCATTTT
CDR3: CAWSQGARGQPQHF

D: TRBD2
size: once
V: TRBV28
J: TRBJ2-7
DNA: TGTGCCAGCAGTCGGACTAGCGGGGGCTACGAGCAGTACTTC
CDR3: CASSRTSGGYEQYF

D: -
size: -
V: TRBV11-3
J: TRBJ1-1
DNA: TGTGCCAGCAGCCTAATGGGGCACACTGAAGCTTTCTTT
CDR3: CASSLMGHTEAFF

D: -
size: -
V: TRBV10-1
J: TRBJ2-3
DNA: TGCGCCAGCAGTGCTGGCCCTTCTTGGCGGGGGCCCACAGATACGCAGTATTTT
CDR3: CASSAGPSWRGPTDTQYF

D: -
size: -
V: TRBV7-7
J: TRBJ2-3
DNA: TGTGCTAGCAGCTTAGAGCGAAGAGATACGCAGTATTTT
CDR3: CASSLERRDTQYF

D: TRBD1
size: -
V: TRBV6-4
J: TRBJ2-3
DNA: TGTGCCAGCAGCCCCAGGACAGGGGCAGATACGCAGTATTTT
CDR3: CASSPRTGADTQYF

D: -
size: -
V: TRBV5-1
J: TRBJ1-2
DNA: TGCGCCAGCAGCTTGTGGACACCCAGACTCTTAAACTATGGCTACACCTTC
CDR3: CASSLWTPRLLNYGYTF

D: -
size: once
V: TRBV28
J: TRBJ2-7
DNA: TGTGCCAGCAGTTCCAGGATCGGTCTCGAGCAGTACTTC
CDR3: CASSSRIGLEQYF

D: -
size: -
V: TRBV21-1
J: TRBJ2-2
DNA: TGTGCCAGCAGCAAAGGGAAGGGGGCGGTCACCGGGGAGCTGTTTTTT
CDR3: CASSKGKGAVTGELFF

D: -
size: -
V: TRBV7-9
J: TRBJ2-1
DNA: TGTGCCAGCAGCCCCCGAGACTTGTACTCCTACAATGAGCAGTTCTTC
CDR3: CASSPRDLYSYNEQFF

D: TRBD1
size: -
V: TRBV11-2
J: TRBJ2-7
DNA: TGTGCCAGCAGCTTGCAGGACAGGTACTACGAGCAGTACTTC
CDR3: CASSLQDRYYEQYF

D: TRBD1
size: -
V: TRBV10-3
J: TRBJ2-7
DNA: TGTGCCATCACCGGGGCGAGGGCAGGGGGCGCGGGCGAGCAGTACTTC
CDR3: CAITGARAGGAGEQYF

D: -
size: -
V: TRBV7-9
J: TRBJ2-3
DNA: TGTGCCAGCAGCTCTCTCCATACGCAGTATTTT
CDR3: CASSSLHTQYF

D: TRBD2
size: -
V: TRBV5-1
J: TRBJ2-7
DNA: TGCGCCAGCAGCTTGGGGGTACTAGCGGGAGTGGGTGAGCAGTACTTC
CDR3: CASSLGVLAGVGEQYF

D: -
size: -
V: TRBV6-1
J: TRBJ2-2
DNA: TGTGCCAGCTTCCGCACCGGGGAGCTGTTTTTT
CDR3: CASFRTGELFF

D: -
size: -
V: TRBV7-3
J: TRBJ1-1
DNA: TGTGCCAGCAGCCCCCGCCCAGGGGTTGGGGCTGAAGCTTTCTTT
CDR3: CASSPRPGVGAEAFF

D: -
size: -
V: TRBV6-6
J: TRBJ1-5
DNA: TGTGCCAGCAGTTATTTAGATCAGCCCCAGCATTTT
CDR3: CASSYLDQPQHF

D: TRBD2
size: -
V: TRBV6-4
J: TRBJ2-2
DNA: TGTGCCAGCAGTGACCGGACTAGCGGGACCCGGTCCGGGGAGCTGTTTTTT
CDR3: CASSDRTSGTRSGELFF

D: TRBD1
size: once
V: TRBV28
J: TRBJ2-5
DNA: TGTGCCAGCAGTGTCAGGGGGCCGGAGACCCAGTACTTC
CDR3: CASSVRGPETQYF

D: -
size: once
V: TRBV4-1
J: TRBJ1-2
DNA: TGCGCCAGCAGCCAGGGCACAGGAACCTATGGCTACACCTTC
CDR3: CASSQGTGTYGYTF

D: TRBD2
size: -
V: TRBV6-5
J: TRBJ2-7
DNA: TGTGCCAGCAGTTCTGCCGGGACTAGCGGCCACGAGCAGTACTTC
CDR3: CASSSAGTSGHEQYF

D: -
size: few
V: TRBV25-1
J: TRBJ2-1
DNA: TGTGCCAGCAGTGCTCGGACTGCTCGCTCCTACAATGAGCAGTTCTTC
CDR3: CASSARTARSYNEQFF

D: -
size: few
V: TRBV19
J: TRBJ1-2
DNA: TGTGCCAGTAGCTCGCTCGGCAGGGCCTATGGCTACACCTTC
CDR3: CASSSLGRAYGYTF

D: -
size: -
V: TRBV5-1
J: TRBJ1-3
DNA: TGCGCCAGCAGCTTGGGTGGTTGGACTGCTGGAAACACCATATATTTT
CDR3: CASSLGGWTAGNTIYF

D: TRBD1
size: -
V: TRBV28
J: TRBJ1-5
DNA: TGTGCCAGCAGAACAGGGGCAGTCAATCAGCCCCAGCATTTT
CDR3: CASRTGAVNQPQHF

D: TRBD1
size: -
V: TRBV9
J: TRBJ2-1
DNA: TGTGCCAGCAGCATAACAGGGGACAGCTCCTACAATGAGCAGTTCTTC
CDR3: CASSITGDSSYNEQFF

D: -
size: -
V: TRBV5-1
J: TRBJ2-7
DNA: TGCGCCAGCAGCTTTTTGGACAGTTCAACCGAGCAGTACTTC
CDR3: CASSFLDSSTEQYF

D: TRBD1
size: -
V: TRBV5-1
J: TRBJ1-2
DNA: TGCGCCAGCAGCCTGACAGGGGAGAGGGGTGGCTACACCTTC
CDR3: CASSLTGERGGYTF

D: -
size: -
V: TRBV9
J: TRBJ2-3
DNA: TGTGCCAGCAGCGTAGCTTTAGCCCGAGAGACAGATACGCAGTATTTT
CDR3: CASSVALARETDTQYF

D: TRBD1
size: -
V: TRBV2
J: TRBJ1-1
DNA: TGTGCCAGCAGAGCCAGACAGGGGGCGAACACTGAAGCTTTCTTT
CDR3: CASRARQGANTEAFF

D: TRBD1
size: -
V: TRBV7-9
J: TRBJ1-1
DNA: TGTGCCAGCCTCCTACAGGGGACCCTGAGGGAAGCTTTCTTT
CDR3: CASLLQGTLREAFF

D: TRBD1
size: -
V: TRBV9
J: TRBJ1-2
DNA: TGTGCCAGCAGTCGGACAGGGGATGGCTACACCTTC
CDR3: CASSRTGDGYTF

D: -
size: -
V: TRBV28
J: TRBJ1-1
DNA: TGTGCCAGCAATCCACAGGGCTTCTTTACTGAAGCTTTCTTT
CDR3: CASNPQGFFTEAFF

D: TRBD1
size: -
V: TRBV5-1
J: TRBJ1-2
DNA: TGCGCCAGCAGCTTGGACCCCGACAGGGAGCGTATCTATGGCTACACCTTC
CDR3: CASSLDPDRERIYGYTF

D: -
size: -
V: TRBV7-8
J: TRBJ2-2
DNA: TGTGCCAGCAGCTTCGGCGGATCGAACACCGGGGAGCTGTTTTTT
CDR3: CASSFGGSNTGELFF

D: TRBD2
size: -
V: TRBV5-1
J: TRBJ2-3
DNA: TGCGCCAGCAGCTTGAATCTAGCGGGAACGTCTAGCACAGATACGCAGTATTTT
CDR3: CASSLNLAGTSSTDTQYF

D: -
size: -
V: TRBV5-5
J: TRBJ1-2
DNA: TGTGCCAGCAGCTTGGAGCACAGTGGTGGCTACACCTTC
CDR3: CASSLEHSGGYTF

D: -
size: -
V: TRBV29-1
J: TRBJ1-1
DNA: TGCAGCGTTGCCCCTCAGGGCACTGAAGCTTTCTTT
CDR3: CSVAPQGTEAFF

D: TRBD1
size: -
V: TRBV18
J: TRBJ2-2
DNA: TGTGCCAGCTCACCAAACAGGGGGAGGAACACCGGGGAGCTGTTTTTT
CDR3: CASSPNRGRNTGELFF

D: TRBD1
size: many
V: TRBV9
J: TRBJ1-1
DNA: TGTGCCAGCAGCGTAGACGAGGGGGCTGTGGGCACTGAAGCTTTCTTT
CDR3: CASSVDEGAVGTEAFF

D: -
size: many
V: TRBV14
J: TRBJ2-1
DNA: TGTGCCAGCAGCCAAGGATCGGTACGGTCGAATGAGCAGTTCTTC
CDR3: CASSQGSVRSNEQFF

D: -
size: -
V: TRBV18
J: TRBJ1-1
DNA: TGTGCCAGCTCACCAGGGCAGGACACTGAAGCTTTCTTT
CDR3: CASSPGQDTEAFF

D: -
size: -
V: TRBV19
J: TRBJ1-4
DNA: TGTGCCAGTAGCGAATACAACAGGGCACGAAAACTGTTTTTT
CDR3: CASSEYNRARKLFF

D: -
size: -
V: TRBV7-8
J: TRBJ1-1
DNA: TGTGCCAGCAGCTTAAGTGCAGTGAACACTGAAGCTTTCTTT
CDR3: CASSLSAVNTEAFF